These T cell receptor beta chains were read from a single sample in a study of cytomegalovirus exposure and HLA in healthy donors. Sequenced by immunoSEQ multiplex PCR; TCRdb stores in-frame clones only, minus some. The sample consists of roughly 250,000 clones, under 90% of them appearing once. Specimen: PBMCs. The origin of the receptors is a girl aged 2 to 10 in good health and CMV-seronegative. The CDR3 runs from the conserved cysteine through the conserved F or W. D genes are given only for firm matches. Where a row states a size, it is once, few, many or the class of an expanded clone; other rows omit it.

V gene	J gene	D gene	clone size	CDR3 protein	CDR3 DNA
TRBV28	TRBJ2-6	TRBD2	once	CASSLSQLAGELERTGANVLTF	TGTGCCAGCAGTTTATCCCAACTAGCGGGAGAGTTAGAGAGAACTGGGGCCAACGTCCTGACTTTC
TRBV4-1	TRBJ2-7	TRBD2	NA	CASSQVLGGAYEQYF	TGCGCCAGCAGCCAGGTTTTGGGGGGGGCCTACGAGCAGTACTTC
TRBV9	TRBJ2-1	TRBD2	NA	CASSARPGLATNEQFF	TGTGCCAGCAGCGCCAGGCCGGGACTAGCTACTAATGAGCAGTTCTTC
TRBV7-9	TRBJ1-4	NA	NA	CSSSLGLRPPPGGEKLFF	TGTTCCAGCAGCTTAGGTCTTAGGCCTCCCCCGGGGGGTGAAAAACTGTTTTTT
TRBV14	TRBJ2-3	NA	few	CASSEGAGADTQYF	TGTGCCAGCAGCGAAGGGGCTGGCGCAGATACGCAGTATTTT
TRBV7-6	TRBJ2-7	NA	few	CASSLGGGGYEQYF	TGTGCCAGCAGCTTAGGGGGGGGCGGGTACGAGCAGTACTTC
TRBV5-6	TRBJ1-2	NA	few	CASSFGVANYGYTF	TGTGCCAGCAGCTTCGGGGTTGCTAACTATGGCTACACCTTC
TRBV19	TRBJ1-1	TRBD1	NA	CASSDRVGEAFF	TGTGCCAGTAGTGACAGGGTAGGTGAAGCTTTCTTT
TRBV7-9	TRBJ2-6	NA	NA	CASSHSGRAFSGANVLTF	TGTGCCAGCAGCCACAGCGGCCGGGCCTTCTCTGGGGCCAACGTCCTGACTTTC
TRBV6-6	TRBJ1-6	TRBD1	NA	CASSSTTGYLHF	TGTGCCAGCAGTTCGACGACAGGGTACCTCCACTTT
TRBV7-3	TRBJ1-1	NA	few	CASSLVGGRNTEAFF	TGTGCCAGCAGCCTCGTTGGGGGCCGGAACACTGAAGCTTTCTTT
TRBV29-1	TRBJ2-7	TRBD1	NA	CSGWDSGNEQYF	TGCAGCGGCTGGGACAGTGGCAACGAGCAGTACTTC
TRBV7-6	TRBJ1-1	NA	NA	CASSPGGTEAFF	TGTGCCAGCAGCCCGGGGGGAACTGAAGCTTTCTTT
TRBV16	TRBJ1-5	NA	NA	CASSPATGGFQPQHF	TGTGCCAGCAGCCCCGCCACCGGGGGGTTTCAGCCCCAGCATTTT
TRBV14	TRBJ1-2	NA	NA	CASSQDRVYGYTF	TGTGCCAGCAGCCAAGATCGGGTGTATGGCTACACCTTC
TRBV14	TRBJ1-2	TRBD1	once	CASSQGDRPTYGYTF	TGTGCCAGCAGCCAAGGGGACAGGCCCACCTATGGCTACACCTTC
TRBV27	TRBJ1-4	NA	few	CASSLSRPPKRREKLFF	TGTGCCAGCAGCCTCTCGAGGCCACCAAAGCGGCGGGAAAAACTGTTTTTT
TRBV7-9	TRBJ2-5	NA	few	CASSLVGGVETQYF	TGTGCCAGCAGCTTAGTGGGCGGGGTAGAGACCCAGTACTTC
TRBV7-9	TRBJ2-7	NA	NA	CASSPTRTDNWRQYF	TGTGCCAGCAGCCCAACTAGGACAGATAATTGGAGGCAGTACTTC
TRBV2	TRBJ2-7	TRBD2	once	CASSPRLAGVYEQYF	TGTGCCAGCAGTCCCCGACTAGCGGGAGTCTACGAGCAGTACTTC
TRBV12-5	TRBJ2-1	TRBD2	NA	CASGFLGLANNEQFF	TGTGCTAGTGGTTTTCTAGGACTAGCCAACAATGAGCAGTTCTTC
TRBV7-8	TRBJ1-4	TRBD1	few	CASSSQGGVEKLFF	TGTGCCAGCAGCTCACAGGGGGGTGTTGAAAAACTGTTTTTT
TRBV9	TRBJ2-1	TRBD2	few	CASSRLAGGYYNEQFF	TGTGCCAGCAGCCGACTAGCGGGAGGGTATTACAATGAGCAGTTCTTC
TRBV19	TRBJ2-5	TRBD2	NA	CASSFGSGGAFETQYF	TGTGCCAGTAGTTTCGGTAGCGGGGGGGCCTTCGAGACCCAGTACTTC
TRBV28	TRBJ1-1	TRBD1	NA	CASSFLTGQDTEAFF	TGTGCCAGCAGTTTTTTGACAGGGCAAGACACTGAAGCTTTCTTT
TRBV13	TRBJ2-3	TRBD2	NA	CASSSDRTSAFTDTQYF	TGTGCCAGCAGCTCCGACCGGACTAGCGCTTTCACAGATACGCAGTATTTT
TRBV2	TRBJ2-3	TRBD2	NA	CASSARLAGDFTDTQYF	TGTGCCAGCAGTGCACGACTAGCGGGTGATTTCACAGATACGCAGTATTTT
TRBV27	TRBJ1-1	NA	few	CASSARGPMNTEAFF	TGTGCCAGCAGTGCCAGGGGCCCAATGAACACTGAAGCTTTCTTT
TRBV7-9	TRBJ2-1	TRBD2	NA	CASSSSGGLIYEQFF	TGTGCCAGCAGCTCTAGCGGGGGGTTGATCTATGAGCAGTTCTTC
TRBV5-1	TRBJ1-6	NA	NA	CASSLRFGRPIFHF	TGCGCCAGCAGCTTGAGGTTTGGGCGCCCAATTTTCCACTTT
TRBV12-5	TRBJ1-1	NA	few	CASALNTEAFF	TGTGCTAGTGCCCTAAACACTGAAGCTTTCTTT
TRBV5-4	TRBJ2-1	NA	NA	CASSSPDKYNEQFF	TGTGCCAGCAGCTCCCCTGACAAGTACAATGAGCAGTTCTTC
TRBV19	TRBJ2-7	TRBD2	NA	CASSIVSGGEQYF	TGTGCCAGTAGTATAGTATCGGGGGGCGAGCAGTACTTC
TRBV7-3	TRBJ1-6	TRBD1	NA	CASSSRDSRNSPLHF	TGTGCCAGCAGCTCCCGGGACAGCCGTAATTCACCCCTCCACTTT
TRBV28	TRBJ2-1	TRBD2	NA	CASKSPGGRSEQFF	TGTGCCAGCAAATCGCCGGGGGGGCGATCTGAGCAGTTCTTC
TRBV4-1	TRBJ2-1	NA	once	CASSQVLRSFAYNEQFF	TGCGCCAGCAGCCAAGTTCTTCGGAGCTTCGCCTACAATGAGCAGTTCTTC
TRBV5-6	TRBJ2-1	NA	NA	CASSLVFNSYNEQFF	TGTGCCAGCAGCTTGGTGTTCAACTCCTACAATGAGCAGTTCTTC
TRBV27	TRBJ2-1	TRBD1	NA	CASSIPGQYNEQFF	TGTGCCAGCAGTATTCCGGGACAGTACAATGAGCAGTTCTTC
TRBV23-1	TRBJ1-2	NA	NA	CASSHARGWDYGYTF	TGCGCCAGCAGCCACGCCAGAGGTTGGGACTATGGCTACACCTTC
TRBV7-3	TRBJ2-1	TRBD2	NA	CASSRSGRGDNEQFF	TGTGCCAGCAGCCGAAGCGGGAGGGGTGACAATGAGCAGTTCTTC
TRBV7-2	TRBJ2-5	TRBD2	NA	CASIRTGGPRQETQYF	TGTGCCAGCATCCGAACGGGGGGGCCTCGGCAAGAGACCCAGTACTTC
TRBV5-1	TRBJ1-2	NA	once	CASSLGQVPSYGYTF	TGCGCCAGCAGCTTGGGTCAGGTTCCAAGCTATGGCTACACCTTC
TRBV27	TRBJ2-1	NA	NA	CASRRTGYNEQFF	TGTGCCAGCAGGAGGACTGGATACAATGAGCAGTTCTTC
TRBV4-1	TRBJ1-3	NA	NA	CASSQETPYPGQILIF	TGCGCCAGCAGCCAAGAGACCCCGTACCCCGGACAAATCCTGATCTTT
TRBV7-9	TRBJ2-1	TRBD1	NA	CASSLRDRGFYNEQFF	TGTGCCAGCAGCTTAAGGGACAGGGGTTTCTACAATGAGCAGTTCTTC
TRBV2	TRBJ2-7	TRBD1	NA	CASSGTEFAYEQYF	TGTGCCAGCTCCGGGACAGAGTTTGCCTACGAGCAGTACTTC
TRBV6-5	TRBJ2-2	TRBD1	NA	CASSGTANTGELFF	TGTGCCAGCAGTGGGACAGCAAACACCGGGGAGCTGTTTTTT
TRBV6-1	TRBJ1-1	NA	NA	CASAPYGVNTEAFF	TGTGCCAGCGCCCCTTACGGGGTTAACACTGAAGCTTTCTTT
TRBV27	TRBJ1-1	NA	few	CASSLIVGDFLAFF	TGTGCCAGCAGTTTAATCGTCGGGGATTTCTTGGCTTTCTTT
TRBV2	TRBJ2-5	NA	few	CASSVRVETQYF	TGTGCCAGCAGTGTCAGGGTAGAGACCCAGTACTTC
TRBV6-4	TRBJ2-7	NA	NA	CATRVQGGYEQYF	TGTGCCACCAGGGTACAGGGTGGGTACGAGCAGTACTTC
TRBV6-5	TRBJ2-3	TRBD1	NA	CASSYYRDRVADTQYF	TGTGCCAGCAGTTACTATCGGGACAGGGTGGCAGATACGCAGTATTTT
TRBV4-2	TRBJ2-1	NA	few	CASSQDWGPYNEQFF	TGTGCCAGCAGCCAAGATTGGGGCCCCTACAATGAGCAGTTCTTC
TRBV7-7	TRBJ1-2	NA	NA	CASSGRHYGYTF	TGTGCCAGCAGCGGGCGTCATTATGGCTACACCTTC
TRBV2	TRBJ2-7	TRBD2	NA	CASSELVAGGKMPPYEQYF	TGTGCCAGCAGTGAATTAGTAGCGGGGGGTAAGATGCCCCCCTACGAGCAGTACTTC